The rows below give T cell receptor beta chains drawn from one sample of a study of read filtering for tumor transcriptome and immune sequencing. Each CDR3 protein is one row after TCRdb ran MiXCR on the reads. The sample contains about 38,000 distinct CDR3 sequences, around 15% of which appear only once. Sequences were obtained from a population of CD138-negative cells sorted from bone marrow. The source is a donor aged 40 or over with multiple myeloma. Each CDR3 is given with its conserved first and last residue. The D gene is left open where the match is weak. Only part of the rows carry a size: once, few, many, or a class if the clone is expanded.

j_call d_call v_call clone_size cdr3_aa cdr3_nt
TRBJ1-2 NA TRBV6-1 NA CASSVGLNPNYGYTF TGTGCCAGCAGTGTGGGCCTGAACCCTAACTATGGCTACACCTTC
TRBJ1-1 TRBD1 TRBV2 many CASSDPEGQTYEAFF TGTGCCAGCAGTGACCCTGAGGGACAGACATATGAAGCTTTCTTT
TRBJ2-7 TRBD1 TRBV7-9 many CASSPLDRGEYEQYF TGTGCCAGCAGCCCTTTGGACAGGGGAGAGTACGAGCAGTACTTC
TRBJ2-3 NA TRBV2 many CASSDTDTQYF TGTGCCAGCAGTGACACAGATACGCAGTATTTT
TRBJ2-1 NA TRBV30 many CAWSPMGFSYNEQFF TGTGCCTGGAGTCCGATGGGTTTCTCCTACAATGAGCAGTTCTTC
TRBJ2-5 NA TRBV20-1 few CSARSGGMRETQYF TGCAGTGCTAGATCTGGAGGGATGCGCGAGACCCAGTACTTC
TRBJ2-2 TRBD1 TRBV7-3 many CASSSTGRTGELFF TGTGCCAGCAGTTCGACAGGGCGCACCGGGGAGCTGTTTTTT
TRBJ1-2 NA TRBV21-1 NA CASSQRRDSNYGYTF TGTGCCAGCAGCCAACGACGGGACTCTAACTATGGCTACACCTTC
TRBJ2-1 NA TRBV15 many CATSGGFYNEQFF TGTGCCACCAGTGGGGGGTTCTACAATGAGCAGTTCTTC
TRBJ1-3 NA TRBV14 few CASSQGTFGNTIYF TGTGCCAGCAGCCAAGGGACGTTTGGAAACACCATATATTTT
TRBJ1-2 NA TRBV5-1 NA CASSLWGDGYTF TGCGCCAGCAGCTTGTGGGGCGATGGCTACACCTTC
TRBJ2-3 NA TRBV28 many CASSRSGTSTDTQYF TGTGCCAGCAGTAGATCGGGGACTAGCACAGATACGCAGTATTTT
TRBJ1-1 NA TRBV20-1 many CSARESRNTEAFF TGCAGTGCTAGAGAATCCAGAAACACTGAAGCTTTCTTT
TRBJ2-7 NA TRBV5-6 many CASSLLTGEQYF TGTGCCAGCAGCTTACTCACCGGCGAGCAGTACTTC
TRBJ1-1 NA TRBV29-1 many CTGGGANTEAFF TGCACCGGGGGGGGCGCGAACACTGAAGCTTTCTTT
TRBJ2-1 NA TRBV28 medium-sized CASSLSTGNNEQFF TGTGCCAGCAGTTTAAGTACAGGGAACAATGAGCAGTTCTTC
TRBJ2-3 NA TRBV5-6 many CASSPYDRPYTDTQYF TGTGCCAGCAGCCCCTACGACAGGCCCTACACAGATACGCAGTATTTT
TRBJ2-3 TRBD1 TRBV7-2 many CASRIGTGGSSTDTQYF TGTGCCAGCAGGATCGGGACAGGGGGCTCTAGCACAGATACGCAGTATTTT
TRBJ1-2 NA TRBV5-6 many CASSLQGSPYGYTF TGTGCCAGCAGCTTGCAGGGGTCCCCGTATGGCTACACCTTC